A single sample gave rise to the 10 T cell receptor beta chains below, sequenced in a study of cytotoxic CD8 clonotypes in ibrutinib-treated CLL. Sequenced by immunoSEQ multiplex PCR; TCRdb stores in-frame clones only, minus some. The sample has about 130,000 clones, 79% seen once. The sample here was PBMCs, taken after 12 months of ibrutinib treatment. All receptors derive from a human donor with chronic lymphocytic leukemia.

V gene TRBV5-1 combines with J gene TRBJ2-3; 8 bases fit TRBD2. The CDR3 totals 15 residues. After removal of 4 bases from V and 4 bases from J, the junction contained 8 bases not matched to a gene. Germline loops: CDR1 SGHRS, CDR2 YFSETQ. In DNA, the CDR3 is TGCGCCAGCAGCCAGGGACTAGTTTTATCAGATACGCAGTATTTT. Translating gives CASSQGLVLSDTQYF.

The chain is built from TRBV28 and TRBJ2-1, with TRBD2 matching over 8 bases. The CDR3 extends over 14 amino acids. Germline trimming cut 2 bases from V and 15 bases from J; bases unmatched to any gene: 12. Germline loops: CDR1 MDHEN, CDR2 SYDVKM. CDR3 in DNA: TGTGCCAGCAGTTTAGGGCGGACTAGCCCCCGACCGTTCTTC. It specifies CASSLGRTSPRPFF.

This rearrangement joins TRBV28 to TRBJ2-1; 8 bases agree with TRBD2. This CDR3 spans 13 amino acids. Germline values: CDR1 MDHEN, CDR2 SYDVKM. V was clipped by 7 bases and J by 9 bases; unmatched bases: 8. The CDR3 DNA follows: TGTGCCAGCACTCCGGGACTAGTAGGTGAGCAGTTCTTC. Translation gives CASTPGLVGEQFF.

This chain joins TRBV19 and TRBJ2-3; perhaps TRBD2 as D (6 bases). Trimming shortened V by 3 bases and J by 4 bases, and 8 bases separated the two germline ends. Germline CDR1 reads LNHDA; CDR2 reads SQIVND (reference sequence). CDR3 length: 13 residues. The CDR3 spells CASSMTGADTQYF. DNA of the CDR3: TGTGCCAGTAGTATGACGGGGGCAGATACGCAGTATTTT.

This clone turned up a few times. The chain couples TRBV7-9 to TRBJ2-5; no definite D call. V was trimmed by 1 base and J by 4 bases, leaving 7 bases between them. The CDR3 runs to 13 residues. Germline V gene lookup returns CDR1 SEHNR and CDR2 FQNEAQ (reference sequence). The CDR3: CASSLGGRETQYF. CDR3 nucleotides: TGTGCCAGCAGCTTAGGGGGTAGAGAGACCCAGTACTTC.

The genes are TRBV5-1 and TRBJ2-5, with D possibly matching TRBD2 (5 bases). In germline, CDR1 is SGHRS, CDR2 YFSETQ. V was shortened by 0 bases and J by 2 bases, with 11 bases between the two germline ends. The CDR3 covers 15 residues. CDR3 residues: CASSLVLGEQETQYF. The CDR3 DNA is TGCGCCAGCAGCTTGGTACTCGGGGAGCAAGAGACCCAGTACTTC.

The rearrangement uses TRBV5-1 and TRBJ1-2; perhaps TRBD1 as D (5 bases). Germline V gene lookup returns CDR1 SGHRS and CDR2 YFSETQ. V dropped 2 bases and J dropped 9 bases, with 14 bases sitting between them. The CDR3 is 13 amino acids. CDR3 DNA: TGCGCCAGCAGCTTTGGGACGGAGGATAGCTACACCTTC. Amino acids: CASSFGTEDSYTF. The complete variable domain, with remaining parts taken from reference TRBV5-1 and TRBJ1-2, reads KAGVTQTPRYLIKTRGQQVTLSCSPISGHRSVSWYQQTPGQGLQFLFEYFSETQRNKGNFPGRFSGRQFSNSRSEMNVSTLELGDSALYLCASSFGTEDSYTFGSGTRLTVV.

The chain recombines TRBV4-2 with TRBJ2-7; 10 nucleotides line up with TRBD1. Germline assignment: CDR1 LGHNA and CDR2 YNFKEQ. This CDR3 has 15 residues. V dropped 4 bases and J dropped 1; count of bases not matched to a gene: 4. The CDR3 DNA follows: TGTGCCAGCAGCCGCGGGACAGGGGCTTCCTACGAGCAGTACTTC. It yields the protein CASSRGTGASYEQYF.

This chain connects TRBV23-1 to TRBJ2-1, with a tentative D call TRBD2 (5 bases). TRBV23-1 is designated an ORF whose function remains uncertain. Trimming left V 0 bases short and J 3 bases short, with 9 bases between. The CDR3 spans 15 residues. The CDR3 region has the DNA TGCGCCAGCAGTCAATCCGCGGGTAACTACAATGAGCAGTTCTTC. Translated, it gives CASSQSAGNYNEQFF.

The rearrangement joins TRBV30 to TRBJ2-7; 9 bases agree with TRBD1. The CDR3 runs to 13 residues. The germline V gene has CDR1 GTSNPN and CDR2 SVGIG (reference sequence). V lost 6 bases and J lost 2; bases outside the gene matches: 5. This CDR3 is CACPGTGTYEQYF. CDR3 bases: TGTGCCTGCCCCGGGACAGGGACCTACGAGCAGTACTTC.